The rows below give T cell receptor beta chains drawn from one sample of a study of cytomegalovirus exposure and HLA in healthy donors. Sequenced by immunoSEQ multiplex PCR; TCRdb stores in-frame clones only, minus some. The table includes some 190,000 clones, around 80% detected once. The sequencing input was PBMCs. The receptors come from a girl aged 5-17 years in good health and CMV-seropositive. Both conserved end residues are part of each CDR3. D genes are given only for firm matches. Only part of the rows carry a size: once, few, many, or a class if the clone is expanded.

v_call,j_call,d_call,clone_size,cdr3_nt,cdr3_aa
TRBV5-8,TRBJ1-2,TRBD1,-,TGTGCCAGCAGCTTGGACCGGACAGGGAGGATCTATGGCTACACCTTC,CASSLDRTGRIYGYTF
TRBV5-4,TRBJ2-1,-,-,TGTGCCAGCAGCAGAACCTTGAGGGAGCAGTTCTTC,CASSRTLREQFF
TRBV6-5,TRBJ1-2,-,-,TGTGCCAGCGGTTCCGGGATCGCCTTAGCTAACTATGGCTACACCTTC,CASGSGIALANYGYTF
TRBV27,TRBJ2-7,-,once,TGTGCCAGCAGTATAATACAGGGAAGCTCCTACGAGCAGTACTTC,CASSIIQGSSYEQYF
TRBV5-4,TRBJ2-7,TRBD2,-,TGTGCCAGCAGCCCAGGGCAGGCACTAGTCACCGGGGGGGAGCAGTACTTC,CASSPGQALVTGGEQYF
TRBV10-3,TRBJ1-1,-,-,TGTGCCATCAGTGAGTCGAAGGCCGGGTGGGCTGAAGCTTTCTTT,CAISESKAGWAEAFF
TRBV7-9,TRBJ1-5,-,-,TGTGCCAGCAGCTTAGAGAGTCCTGGGCCCCAGCATTTT,CASSLESPGPQHF
TRBV27,TRBJ2-7,TRBD2,-,TGTGCCAGCAGCTGGACGGGGGGCGAGCAGTACTTC,CASSWTGGEQYF
TRBV27,TRBJ1-4,-,-,TGTGCCAGCAGTTCCCAGGGAAGTCGACTGTTTTTT,CASSSQGSRLFF
TRBV10-3,TRBJ1-1,-,-,TGTGCCATCTCGGGCAGGGAGGTAACTGAAGCTTTCTTT,CAISGREVTEAFF
TRBV4-1,TRBJ2-7,TRBD1,-,TGCGCCAGCAGCCAAGATAGCTCTTTGACGGGACAGATTTACGAGCAGTACTTC,CASSQDSSLTGQIYEQYF
TRBV6-6,TRBJ1-3,-,-,TGTGCCAGCAGTTACTGGGGGTGGGACACTGGAAACACCATATATTTT,CASSYWGWDTGNTIYF
TRBV5-4,TRBJ2-1,TRBD2,-,TGTGCCAGCAGCTTGATTGGGACTAGCGGGCCGGGGGAGTTCTTC,CASSLIGTSGPGEFF
TRBV10-3,TRBJ1-1,-,-,TGTGCCATCAGCCCGGGGGAGTCCTTTATAGCGGCTTTCTTT,CAISPGESFIAAFF
TRBV14,TRBJ2-2,-,-,TGTGCCAGCAGCCAACAAGGGGGTAGCCACACCGGGGAGCTGTTTTTT,CASSQQGGSHTGELFF
TRBV25-1,TRBJ2-2,TRBD1,once,TGTGCCAGCAGTGGATTCGACAGGGGTAGCAACACCGGGGAGCTGTTTTTT,CASSGFDRGSNTGELFF
TRBV5-6,TRBJ2-3,-,-,TGTGCCAGCAGCTCGGTCGGAGCAACAGATACGCAGTATTTT,CASSSVGATDTQYF
TRBV5-1,TRBJ1-1,TRBD1,-,TGCGCCAGCCGTCGACAGGGGCCGAACACTGAAGCTTTCTTT,CASRRQGPNTEAFF
TRBV7-2,TRBJ2-7,-,-,TGTGCCAGCAGCACGGACATGTCATTGGAGCAGTACTTC,CASSTDMSLEQYF
TRBV4-3,TRBJ1-2,-,once,TGCGCCAGCAGCCAAGGGAGACGGGGGGCGTTTGGCTACACCTTC,CASSQGRRGAFGYTF
TRBV29-1,TRBJ2-1,-,-,TGCAGCGTTAACCCGGGACTCCCCCTCATGGATGAGCAGTTCTTC,CSVNPGLPLMDEQFF
TRBV7-9,TRBJ1-1,-,-,TGTGCCAGCAGCAAACCTGAGGCTGAAGCTTTCTTT,CASSKPEAEAFF
TRBV27,TRBJ2-1,TRBD2,once,TGTGCCAGCAGTTTTAACCTAGCGGGAGTGACCTACAATGAGCAGTTCTTC,CASSFNLAGVTYNEQFF
TRBV4-3,TRBJ2-2,-,-,TGCGCCAGCAGCCAAGGTACGGGAACGAGCACCGGGGAGCTGTTTTTT,CASSQGTGTSTGELFF
TRBV5-1,TRBJ2-7,TRBD1,-,TGCGCCAGCAGCTTCGACGGACAGGGGATCAACGAGCAGTACTTC,CASSFDGQGINEQYF
TRBV6-1,TRBJ2-5,-,once,TGTGCCAGCAGTAGGGGATCAGAGACCCAGTACTTC,CASSRGSETQYF
TRBV7-9,TRBJ1-2,TRBD1,-,TGTGCCAGCAGCTTAGGCTCGACAGGGGGCGGCTACACCTTC,CASSLGSTGGGYTF
TRBV7-2,TRBJ2-3,-,-,TGTGCCAGCAGCTTATGGAGCGGCTCCACAGATACGCAGTATTTT,CASSLWSGSTDTQYF
TRBV2,TRBJ1-1,TRBD1,-,TGTGCCAGCAGTCGCAGGGACAGGGGCATGAACACTGAAGCTTTCTTT,CASSRRDRGMNTEAFF
TRBV7-9,TRBJ1-1,TRBD1,-,TGTGCCAGCAGCTTAAAGAGGGACAGGGGAAGGACTGAAGCTTTCTTT,CASSLKRDRGRTEAFF
TRBV5-4,TRBJ2-1,TRBD2,-,TGTGCCAGCAGCTTGGGAGCGGGAGGGCCTGGCAATGAGCAGTTCTTC,CASSLGAGGPGNEQFF
TRBV6-6,TRBJ2-7,TRBD2,few,TGTGCCAGCAGTTTCTCTAGCGGAGCCTACGAGCAGTACTTC,CASSFSSGAYEQYF
TRBV6-5,TRBJ1-1,-,-,TGTGCCAGCAGTTACCATCGGGTGTGGAACACTGAAGCTTTCTTT,CASSYHRVWNTEAFF
TRBV10-1,TRBJ1-1,TRBD1,-,TGCGCCAGCGCCGGACAGGGTCACACTGAAGCTTTCTTT,CASAGQGHTEAFF
TRBV7-7,TRBJ2-1,-,-,TGTGCTAGCAGCTTCGCCAGGGGTAATGAGCAGTTCTTC,CASSFARGNEQFF
TRBV4-1,TRBJ1-2,-,few,TGCGCCAGCAGCCCTCGCCAACAGGGCGGAATGTCTTCTAACTATGGCTACACCTTC,CASSPRQQGGMSSNYGYTF
TRBV29-1,TRBJ2-5,-,-,TGCAGCGTTGAAGATTTGGGCCGGCGAGAGACCCAGTACTTC,CSVEDLGRRETQYF
TRBV7-8,TRBJ1-4,-,few,TGTGCCAGCAGCGTTACAGTGTACACTGCAACTAATGAAAAACTGTTTTTT,CASSVTVYTATNEKLFF
TRBV10-1,TRBJ2-2,TRBD1,-,TGCGCCAGCAGTGAGTCGAGGGGGCTGGACACCGGGGAGCTGTTTTTT,CASSESRGLDTGELFF
TRBV4-3,TRBJ2-7,-,few,TGCGCCAGCAGCCAAGATCAAGGGGCCTTCGAGCAGTACTTC,CASSQDQGAFEQYF
TRBV5-6,TRBJ2-1,TRBD2,-,TGTGCCAGCAGCTTGCCAAGACTAGCGGCCTCCTACAATGAGCAGTTCTTC,CASSLPRLAASYNEQFF
TRBV6-5,TRBJ1-1,TRBD1,few,TGTGCCAGCAGTTACGGTATCCAGGGGGGACAAACAGAAGCTTTCTTT,CASSYGIQGGQTEAFF
TRBV6-5,TRBJ1-2,-,-,TGTGCCAGCAGTTACGCGGACTGGAACTATGGCTACACCTTC,CASSYADWNYGYTF
TRBV7-2,TRBJ1-1,TRBD1,-,TGTGCCAGCAGCTGGGGGACAGAAACTTACACTGAAGCTTTCTTT,CASSWGTETYTEAFF
TRBV5-1,TRBJ2-7,-,-,TGCGCCAGCAGCTTGAAAAGGGCGGGAGAGCAGTACTTC,CASSLKRAGEQYF
TRBV27,TRBJ2-5,-,-,TGTGCCAGCAGTTTACTCGGGAGTTTGGAGACCCAGTACTTC,CASSLLGSLETQYF
TRBV11-2,TRBJ2-7,-,-,TGTGCCAGCAGCCCCTACTACGAGCAGTACTTC,CASSPYYEQYF
TRBV21-1,TRBJ1-5,-,-,TGTGCCAGCAGCAAAGGAGTACTATGCAGACAGGGGGTGTGGTTTTATAGCAATCAGCCCCAGCATTTT,CASSKGVLCRQGVWFYSNQPQHF
TRBV5-4,TRBJ2-5,TRBD1,once,TGTGCCAGCAGCCACCCGACAGGGGGGGAGACCCAGTACTTC,CASSHPTGGETQYF
TRBV7-2,TRBJ2-1,-,-,TGTGCCAGCAGTCAGAGGGTCGGGCGCAATGAGCAGTTCTTC,CASSQRVGRNEQFF
TRBV10-3,TRBJ2-1,TRBD1,-,TGTGCCATCACAGGGGGTTCCTACAATGAGCAGTTCTTC,CAITGGSYNEQFF
TRBV19,TRBJ2-1,TRBD2,-,TGTGCCAGTAGCAACGGGACTAGCGGGAGAAACAATGAGCAGTTCTTC,CASSNGTSGRNNEQFF
TRBV9,TRBJ1-2,-,-,TGTGCCAGCAGCGTAGGTACATCTAACTATGGCTACACCTTC,CASSVGTSNYGYTF
TRBV6-4,TRBJ2-1,-,-,TGTGCCAGCAGTCCCTTCACTAGCCCCGACATCAATGAGCAGTTCTTC,CASSPFTSPDINEQFF
TRBV18,TRBJ2-1,TRBD2,-,TGTGCCAGCTCACCACCTAGCGGGGTTTACAATGAGCAGTTCTTC,CASSPPSGVYNEQFF